This is a list of T cell receptor beta chains from one sample in a study of Tregs in tolerant kidney transplant recipients. Produced via immunoSEQ multiplex PCR; TCRdb's table is partial and in-frame only. In the table there are some 16,000 clones, around nine tenths of which are singletons. The sample comprised CD8+ T cells from blood. These receptors were taken from a human donor in good health. The CDR3 runs from the conserved cysteine through the conserved F or W. The D gene is left open where the match is weak. The size of a clone is reported for some rows only, either as once, few or many, or as a class for expanded clones.

D: TRBD2
J: TRBJ2-7
V: TRBV6-4
size: .
DNA: TGTGCCAGATACATAGCGGGAGGAGTCTACGAGCAGTACTTC
CDR3: CARYIAGGVYEQYF

D: .
J: TRBJ1-4
V: TRBV19
size: .
DNA: TGTGCCAGTAGTACATTCACCTCGACAGCAACTAATGAAAAACTGTTTTTT
CDR3: CASSTFTSTATNEKLFF

D: .
J: TRBJ2-6
V: TRBV11-2
size: .
DNA: TGTGCCAGCAGCTTTCTGATCTCTGGGGCCAACGTCCTGACTTTC
CDR3: CASSFLISGANVLTF

D: .
J: TRBJ1-1
V: TRBV7-3
size: .
DNA: TGTGCCAGCAGCCATCTTGGGGGAACTGAAGCTTTCTTT
CDR3: CASSHLGGTEAFF

D: .
J: TRBJ2-1
V: TRBV4-1
size: once
DNA: TGCGCCAGCAGCCAAGTTGGCTCGGATGAGCAGTTCTTC
CDR3: CASSQVGSDEQFF

D: .
J: TRBJ1-5
V: TRBV28
size: once
DNA: TGTGCCAGCAGTTTCTTATATAGCAATCAGCCCCAGCATTTT
CDR3: CASSFLYSNQPQHF

D: TRBD2
J: TRBJ2-1
V: TRBV7-9
size: .
DNA: TGTGCCTTGGCGGGGGAAACCTACAATGAGCAGTTCTTC
CDR3: CALAGETYNEQFF

D: .
J: TRBJ2-1
V: TRBV5-1
size: .
DNA: TGCGCCAGCAGCGCATCCGGGGCCTACAATGAGCAGTTCTTC
CDR3: CASSASGAYNEQFF

D: TRBD1
J: TRBJ2-7
V: TRBV4-2
size: .
DNA: TGTGCCAGCAGCCAGGGACAGGGGGCTTACGAGCAGTACTTC
CDR3: CASSQGQGAYEQYF

D: .
J: TRBJ1-1
V: TRBV15
size: .
DNA: TGTGCCACCAGCAGAGGTACGCCCGGGGGCGAAGCTTTCTTT
CDR3: CATSRGTPGGEAFF

D: TRBD1
J: TRBJ1-2
V: TRBV4-1
size: .
DNA: TGCGCCAGCAGCACCCGACAGGGGGGGCCCTTCTATGGCTACACCTTC
CDR3: CASSTRQGGPFYGYTF

D: .
J: TRBJ2-6
V: TRBV7-9
size: .
DNA: TGTGCCAGCAGCCCTGGGTCGACCTCTGGGGCCAACGTCCTGACTTTC
CDR3: CASSPGSTSGANVLTF

D: .
J: TRBJ2-7
V: TRBV29-1
size: once
DNA: TGCAGCGTTGAAGGACGGGGACCTACTCTCTACGAGCAGTACTTC
CDR3: CSVEGRGPTLYEQYF

D: .
J: TRBJ1-2
V: TRBV25-1
size: .
DNA: TGTGCCAGCAGGACCCCTTCGGCGGGTCTCGGGGGCTACACCTTC
CDR3: CASRTPSAGLGGYTF

D: TRBD1
J: TRBJ1-2
V: TRBV18
size: .
DNA: TGTGCCAGCTCACAGGCTTGTTGCGCGGACAGGGGTAACTATGGCTACACCTTC
CDR3: CASSQACCADRGNYGYTF

D: TRBD1
J: TRBJ1-1
V: TRBV19
size: .
DNA: TGTGCCAGTAGTATTGACAGGGTCGGGACTGAAGCTTTCTTT
CDR3: CASSIDRVGTEAFF

D: .
J: TRBJ2-7
V: TRBV27
size: .
DNA: TGTGCCAGCAGTTTTCGACACAGGGTTGACTACGAGCAGTACTTC
CDR3: CASSFRHRVDYEQYF

D: .
J: TRBJ2-7
V: TRBV29-1
size: .
DNA: TGCAGCGACTGTAGGGGGATGTGCGGGGCAGTATGGCCTGTCCCTTACGAGCAGTACTTC
CDR3: CSDCRGMCGAVWPVPYEQYF

D: .
J: TRBJ2-7
V: TRBV4-1
size: .
DNA: TGCGCCAGCAGCCAAGGTGAGGCCTACGAGCAGTACTTC
CDR3: CASSQGEAYEQYF

D: .
J: TRBJ2-1
V: TRBV4-1
size: .
DNA: TGCGCCAGCAGCCCGGGACAAGCGACCGACCATGAGCAGTTCTTC
CDR3: CASSPGQATDHEQFF

D: .
J: TRBJ2-3
V: TRBV9
size: .
DNA: TGTGCCAGCAGCCCATGGGGGACGGGAGGCACAGATACGCAGTATTTT
CDR3: CASSPWGTGGTDTQYF

D: .
J: TRBJ1-2
V: TRBV7-9
size: .
DNA: TGTGCCAGCAGCTTGTACGGAGCAGATAAGTATGGCTACACCTTC
CDR3: CASSLYGADKYGYTF

D: TRBD2
J: TRBJ2-7
V: TRBV2
size: .
DNA: TGTGCCATGGCGGGGGGCTACGAGCAGTACTTC
CDR3: CAMAGGYEQYF

D: .
J: TRBJ1-1
V: TRBV7-6
size: .
DNA: TGTGCCAGCAGCCCCGGGGGGGGAGGCACTGAAGCTTTCTTT
CDR3: CASSPGGGGTEAFF

D: .
J: TRBJ1-2
V: TRBV25-1
size: .
DNA: TGTGCCAGCAGTGGATACTCCTCAAGCAGATTAGGTGGCTACACCTTC
CDR3: CASSGYSSSRLGGYTF

D: .
J: TRBJ1-2
V: TRBV29-1
size: .
DNA: TGCAGCGTTGCCCAAAATGGCTACACCTTC
CDR3: CSVAQNGYTF

D: .
J: TRBJ1-6
V: TRBV27
size: few
DNA: TGTGCCAGCCGGAAGGCAGCCAATAATTCACCCCTCCACTTT
CDR3: CASRKAANNSPLHF

D: .
J: TRBJ2-7
V: TRBV7-9
size: .
DNA: TGTGCCAGCAGCTTGGGGTCCTACGAGCAGTACTTC
CDR3: CASSLGSYEQYF

D: TRBD2
J: TRBJ2-7
V: TRBV7-2
size: .
DNA: TGTGCCAGCAGCTTAGAAAGCGGGGGCCAGACCTACGAGCAGTACTTC
CDR3: CASSLESGGQTYEQYF

D: TRBD1
J: TRBJ2-1
V: TRBV7-2
size: .
DNA: TGTGCCAGCAGCCCTACAGGGGCAGGTGAGCAGTTCTTC
CDR3: CASSPTGAGEQFF

D: .
J: TRBJ1-2
V: TRBV7-9
size: .
DNA: TGTGCCAGCAGCGGAGTTGGGACTCCCCTTGGCTACACCTTC
CDR3: CASSGVGTPLGYTF

D: .
J: TRBJ1-1
V: TRBV5-1
size: .
DNA: TGCGCCAGCAGCTTGGTCGGGCCCCACACTGAAGCTTTCTTT
CDR3: CASSLVGPHTEAFF

D: .
J: TRBJ2-7
V: TRBV2
size: .
DNA: TGTGCCAGCAGTGAGGGGGTTCCTATTACCTACGAGCAGTACTTC
CDR3: CASSEGVPITYEQYF

D: .
J: TRBJ1-1
V: TRBV19
size: .
DNA: TGTGCCAGTAGTATCACAGGATTCAACACTGAAGCTTTCTTT
CDR3: CASSITGFNTEAFF

D: .
J: TRBJ2-2
V: TRBV25-1
size: .
DNA: TGTGCCAGCAGTGAATTGGGGGGGGAGCTGTTTTTT
CDR3: CASSELGGELFF

D: .
J: TRBJ1-6
V: TRBV30
size: .
DNA: TGTGCCTGGACGGGGTTAGGCAATTCACCCCTCCACTTT
CDR3: CAWTGLGNSPLHF

D: .
J: TRBJ2-7
V: TRBV28
size: .
DNA: TGTGCCAGCAGTAAGCCCTACGAGCAGTACTTC
CDR3: CASSKPYEQYF

D: TRBD2
J: TRBJ2-1
V: TRBV5-1
size: .
DNA: TGCGCCAGCAGCTTGGAAAGCGGGAGCCCCTACAATGAGCAGTTCTTC
CDR3: CASSLESGSPYNEQFF

D: .
J: TRBJ1-3
V: TRBV29-1
size: .
DNA: TGCAGCGGATCGGAACAGGTCGGAAACACCATATATTTT
CDR3: CSGSEQVGNTIYF

D: TRBD2
J: TRBJ2-1
V: TRBV27
size: .
DNA: TGTGCCAGCAGTTCACAGACTAGCGGGGGGCCGGGGAATGAGCAGTTCTTC
CDR3: CASSSQTSGGPGNEQFF

D: TRBD2
J: TRBJ2-2
V: TRBV6-1
size: few
DNA: TGTGCCAGCAGTGAGGTAGCGGGAGGTTCCACCGGGGAGCTGTTTTTT
CDR3: CASSEVAGGSTGELFF

D: .
J: TRBJ2-7
V: TRBV29-1
size: .
DNA: TGCAGCGTTACAGGGCTATCCAGCTTGGAGCAGTACTTC
CDR3: CSVTGLSSLEQYF

D: .
J: TRBJ2-7
V: TRBV4-1
size: .
DNA: TGCGCCAGCAGCCAAGGGACCGGCTACGAGCAGTACTTC
CDR3: CASSQGTGYEQYF

D: .
J: TRBJ1-4
V: TRBV21-1
size: .
DNA: TGTGCCAGCAGCTCTCACAGTCTCGCCCAGGATAAACTGTTTTTT
CDR3: CASSSHSLAQDKLFF

D: TRBD1
J: TRBJ1-2
V: TRBV14
size: .
DNA: TGTGCCAGCAGCCAGACAGGGAACTATGGAGGCTACACCTTC
CDR3: CASSQTGNYGGYTF

D: .
J: TRBJ1-6
V: TRBV27
size: .
DNA: TGTGCCAGCAGTTCCGGCCAGGCGGCGGTTTCCCTCCACTTT
CDR3: CASSSGQAAVSLHF

D: .
J: TRBJ2-3
V: TRBV6-6
size: few
DNA: TGTGCCAGCAGTTACATGGGTGGAGGGGCAGATACGCAGTATTTT
CDR3: CASSYMGGGADTQYF

D: .
J: TRBJ2-1
V: TRBV11-2
size: .
DNA: TGTGCCAGCAGCTTAGTCCAACAGGCTGAGCAGTTCTTC
CDR3: CASSLVQQAEQFF

D: .
J: TRBJ2-3
V: TRBV18
size: .
DNA: TGTGCCAGCTCGCCCTTCGGGGGCGGAGATACGCAGTATTTT
CDR3: CASSPFGGGDTQYF

D: .
J: TRBJ2-7
V: TRBV30
size: .
DNA: TGTGCCTGGAGCGTTGATAGCTACGAGCAGTACTTC
CDR3: CAWSVDSYEQYF

D: .
J: TRBJ2-1
V: TRBV7-7
size: .
DNA: TGTGCCAGCATCCCGGGTAGGAGGGGCAGCTCCTACAATGAGCAGTTCTTC
CDR3: CASIPGRRGSSYNEQFF

D: .
J: TRBJ1-3
V: TRBV6-5
size: once
DNA: TGTGCCAGCAGTTCAGGGTACACCATATATTTT
CDR3: CASSSGYTIYF

D: TRBD1
J: TRBJ2-2
V: TRBV19
size: .
DNA: TGTGCCACCCGGGACAGGGGTCGAACGGGGACCGGGGAGCTGTTTTTT
CDR3: CATRDRGRTGTGELFF